Listed below are T cell receptor beta chains from one sample, sequenced in a study of HIV-infected patients and healthy controls. TCRdb processed the 5' RACE reads anew with MiXCR; each CDR3 protein has one entry. This table holds around 67,000 distinct CDR3 sequences, roughly a sixth found once. Sequenced input: CD4+ T cells from blood. Receptors were obtained from a human donor in good health. Each CDR3 is given with its conserved first and last residue. Each record gives: clone size, J gene, D gene, V gene, CDR3 DNA, CDR3 protein. A D gene is named only where the DNA matches it firmly. Some rows mark clone size as missing; the rest say once, few, many or name a class of expanded clone.

clone_size: .
j_call: TRBJ2-3
d_call: .
v_call: TRBV12-3/TRBV12-4
cdr3_nt: TGTGCCAGCAGCCCCCGGGACGTTCAGTATTTT
cdr3_aa: CASSPRDVQYF

clone_size: few
j_call: TRBJ1-1
d_call: TRBD1
v_call: TRBV7-9
cdr3_nt: TGTGCCAGCAGCATCGAGCCCGGGACAGTCACTGAAGCTTTCTTT
cdr3_aa: CASSIEPGTVTEAFF

clone_size: once
j_call: TRBJ2-1
d_call: .
v_call: TRBV24-1
cdr3_nt: TGTGCCACCAGTGATTTCCTCCCCGGGCGGGTAAATGAGCAGTTCTTC
cdr3_aa: CATSDFLPGRVNEQFF

clone_size: many
j_call: TRBJ2-6
d_call: TRBD1
v_call: TRBV30
cdr3_nt: TGTGCCTGGAGGAGCCATGACAGGGCCATCTCTGGGGCCAACGTCCTGACTTTC
cdr3_aa: CAWRSHDRAISGANVLTF

clone_size: .
j_call: TRBJ1-1
d_call: TRBD1
v_call: TRBV20-1
cdr3_nt: TGCAGTGCTAGAAGGGGACAGTACAACACTGAAGCTTTCTTT
cdr3_aa: CSARRGQYNTEAFF

clone_size: once
j_call: TRBJ2-7
d_call: TRBD1
v_call: TRBV25-1
cdr3_nt: TGTGCCAGCAGTGAGCCCGAGACAGGGATGGGGGAGCAGTACTTC
cdr3_aa: CASSEPETGMGEQYF

clone_size: .
j_call: TRBJ1-2
d_call: TRBD1
v_call: TRBV7-2
cdr3_nt: TGTGCCAGCAGCCGGCTAGGGACAGGGGGCTATGGCTACACCTTC
cdr3_aa: CASSRLGTGGYGYTF

clone_size: few
j_call: TRBJ2-3
d_call: .
v_call: TRBV12-3/TRBV12-4
cdr3_nt: TGTGCCAGCAGTCGAACGACGGGTACGCAGTATTTT
cdr3_aa: CASSRTTGTQYF

clone_size: .
j_call: TRBJ1-1
d_call: .
v_call: TRBV7-2
cdr3_nt: TGTGCCAGCAGCTTAGCGTTAAGTTACACTGAAGCTTTCTTT
cdr3_aa: CASSLALSYTEAFF

clone_size: few
j_call: TRBJ2-3
d_call: .
v_call: TRBV5-1
cdr3_nt: TGCGCCAGCAGCTTCTCGATATCCACAGATACGCAGTATTTT
cdr3_aa: CASSFSISTDTQYF

clone_size: many
j_call: TRBJ2-5
d_call: .
v_call: TRBV5-1
cdr3_nt: TGCGCCAGCAGCTTGGAGGGTCTTAAAGAGACCCAGTACTTC
cdr3_aa: CASSLEGLKETQYF